This T cell receptor (beta chain) comes out of a study of spatial heterogeneity in lung cancer. Study in general: TCR and UMI combinations that were unique each appeared, on average, more than ten times in raw reads.

The CDR3 extends over 13 amino acids. Germline V CDR1 and CDR2: SGHRS, YFSETQ. The presence of a unique molecular identifier marked each TCR cDNA molecule. Using its own MiXCR run on the 5' RACE reads, TCRdb lists one record per CDR3 protein. Here the sample spans around 30,000 distinct CDR3 sequences, more than 8% being singletons. The time point: sample taken at primary tumor resection. Researchers sequenced whole RNA taken from tumor, nontumor lung or frozen PBMC without sorting. Donation came from 70 or so patients with untreated early-stage non-small cell lung cancer. Study-level points and caveats: There were more appearances of ubiquitous expanded tumor TCRs in blood at resection than at follow-up.

This clonotype showed up just a few times. What it recognizes is unknown. One junction end disagrees with the germline gene, perhaps due to a read error. The source material was PBMCs, sampled at surgery. The genes are TRBV5-1 and TRBJ2-5; TRBD1 agrees at 8 bases. The source of this sequence is a female donor with early-stage non-small cell lung cancer. CDR3 DNA: TGCTCCAGCAGACAGGGGATGATAGAGACCCAGTACTTC. Protein sequence: CSSRQGMIETQYF.